This TCR beta chain was retrieved from a study of blood T cells in healthy people across ages. The CDR3 sequence is 17 residues long. Trimming pared 4 bases from V and 0 bases from J, leaving 16 bases between. Germline loops: CDR1 MDHEN, CDR2 SYDVKM. The second PCR ran about 6 to 12 cycles with a sample-barcoded 5' primer and J-beta primers. Using its own MiXCR run on the 5' RACE reads, TCRdb lists one record per CDR3 protein. The profile shows 1.5 million to 2 million distinct CDR3 sequences, about two fifths of them singletons. The sequenced sample consisted of blood. This clonotype originated in a human donor in good health. The gene calls are TRBV28 and TRBJ2-1; D is possibly TRBD1 (6 bases). CDR3 DNA sequence: TGTGCCAGCAGTTGGGGGCATGGGTCTACCTCCTACAATGAGCAGTTCTTC. Protein sequence: CASSWGHGSTSYNEQFF.